This TCR beta chain was obtained from a study of breast tumors, draining lymph nodes, adjacent tissues. Study-level points and caveats: Compared with lymph nodes, tumors were less diverse; compared with nontumor tissue, more. Luminal-like breast cancer showed significantly higher tumor–nontumor repertoire similarity than basal-like. Data only fit, rather than demonstrated, lymph node origin of most tumor T cells. The data were judged consistent with most tumor T cells coming from lymph node and expanding in tumor.

TCRdb redid the calling of the multiplex PCR reads with MiXCR, one entry per CDR3 protein. The sample carries 50,000 to 75,000 distinct CDR3 sequences, around 60% recorded once. Trimming cost V 0 bases and J 5 bases, with 13 bases left between them. The CDR3 is made up of 15 amino acids. Concerning this clonotype: Its specificity is not known.

V usage is TRBV12-3 or TRBV12-4 and J usage is TRBJ2-5; D gene uncertain. This clonotype was obtained from a female donor with breast cancer. Some clones in this sample may be carry-over from other donors' samples. The sample taken for sequencing was breast tumor tissue. The CDR3 DNA follows: TGTGCCAGCAGTTTAGCGCGGTGGGGTTGGGAGACCCAGTACTTC. Residues: CASSLARWGWETQYF.